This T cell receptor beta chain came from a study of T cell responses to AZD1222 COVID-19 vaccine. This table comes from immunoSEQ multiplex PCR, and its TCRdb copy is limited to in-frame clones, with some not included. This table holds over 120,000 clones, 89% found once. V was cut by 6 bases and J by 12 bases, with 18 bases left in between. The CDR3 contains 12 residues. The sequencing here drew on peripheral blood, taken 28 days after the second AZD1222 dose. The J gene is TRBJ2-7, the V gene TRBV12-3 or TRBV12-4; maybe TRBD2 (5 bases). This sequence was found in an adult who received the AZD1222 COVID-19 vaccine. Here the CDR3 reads CASSRRGQVGYF. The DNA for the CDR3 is TGTGCCAGCAGCCGCCGCGGGCAGGTCGGGTACTTC.